This T cell receptor beta chain stems from a study of T cell responses to AZD1222 COVID-19 vaccine. Deletions cut 2 bases from V and 4 bases from J, with 15 bases between. Germline V CDR1 and CDR2: SGHTS, YDEGEE. The CDR3 has 15 amino acids. TCRdb's copy holds only in-frame clones and misses some; the assay was immunoSEQ multiplex PCR. The repertoire includes about 160,000 clones, about 95% of them detected once, and roughly 1.2% sits in the top ten. This receptor was taken from an adult in good health. The chain uses TRBV5-8 and TRBJ1-2; no firm D call. The sample was peripheral blood, taken on day 0 of AZD1222 vaccination. The CDR3: CASSFFSAGSYGYTF. The CDR3 DNA reads as TGTGCCAGCAGCTTCTTCTCAGCTGGGAGCTATGGCTACACCTTC.